This TCR beta chain was sequenced for a study of early T cells in non-severe SARS-CoV-2 infection. Study details: The authors sequenced bulk RNA from unsorted whole blood, leaving chains unpaired.

The V and J ends lost 1 base and 3 bases, in that order; junction bases with no gene match: 3. This CDR3 is built from 15 residues. Germline V gene data show CDR1 as DFQATT and CDR2 as SNEGSKA (reference sequence). Many counts were recorded for this clonotype. What it binds is unknown. Individual cDNA molecules received unique molecular identifiers during library preparation. TCRdb called the 5' RACE reads again in MiXCR, with one record for every CDR3 protein. The sample holds more than 65,000 distinct CDR3 sequences, 12% seen once. Study results and limitations: The matching step, a VDJdb search, favored anti-spike CD8 responses and missed private and CD4 specificities.

This sequence originates from an adult who was a healthcare worker with PCR-confirmed SARS-CoV-2 infection or an uninfected control (not recorded which). The chain combines TRBV20-1 with TRBJ2-7, with 13 bases identical to TRBD2. The sequencing sample was made of whole blood. CDR3 region: CSARGRTSGSYEQYF. The CDR3 DNA is TGCAGTGCTAGAGGTAGGACTAGCGGGAGCTACGAGCAGTACTTC.